This T cell receptor beta chain is drawn from a study of blood T cells in healthy people across ages. Then a second PCR, running roughly 7 to 11 cycles, was carried out with a sample-barcoded 5' primer and a J-beta primer mix. One entry per CDR3 protein results from TCRdb running MiXCR on the 5' RACE reads. Here the sample spans 660,000 or so distinct CDR3 sequences, 58% being singletons. The J segment lost 0 bases and the V segment lost 6 bases, leaving 4 bases of the junction unmatched. The CDR3 contains 13 residues. In germline, CDR1 is DFQATT, CDR2 SNEGSKA (reference sequence). Donors were healthy Caucasian individuals from Russia aged about 6 to 90. In its sample, this clonotype was seen a few times.

The gene calls are TRBV20-1 and TRBJ1-2; 7 bases map to TRBD1. The sample comprised blood. This clonotype originated in a man aged 60 to 75 in good health. The CDR3 nucleotides read TGCAGTGCGGTACAGGGGTCTAACTATGGCTACACCTTC. Encoded protein: CSAVQGSNYGYTF.